A single sample gave rise to the 22 T cell receptor beta chains below, sequenced in a study of T cell responses to AZD1222 COVID-19 vaccine (TCRdb year 2021). In light of the paper, this sample's time point label describes: about 28 days (+/-7) after the second vaccine dose. Library generation was performed with the immunoSEQ multiplex PCR assay. As stored in TCRdb, this immuneACCESS dataset retains in-frame rearrangements with V and J assigned. A fraction of the clones does not appear; measured against another copy, unresolved V genes explain less than half of the discrepancy, and the remainder lacks a known reason. Recorded for this sample are more than 85,000 clones; about 88% of them occurred a single time. 11% to 15% of the sample comes from the top ten. The sequencing used peripheral blood, collected 28 days after the second AZD1222 dose. The receptor source for this set is an adult who received the AZD1222 COVID-19 vaccine.

J is TRBJ2-2 and V is TRBV7-9; TRBD1 matches 9 bases. Unmatched junction bases numbered 6, after V lost 5 bases and J lost 5 bases. Germline values: CDR1 SEHNR, CDR2 FQNEAQ (reference sequence). The CDR3 runs 15 residues. This CDR3 is CASSNGQGLTGELFF. The CDR3 bases are TGTGCCAGCAGCAACGGACAGGGGCTTACCGGGGAGCTGTTTTTT. Variable domain in full (rest from reference TRBV7-9 and TRBJ2-2): DTGVSQNPRHKITKRGQNVTFRCDPISEHNRLYWYRQTLGQGPEFLTYFQNEAQLEKSRLLSDRFSAERPKGSFSTLEIQRTEQGDSAMYLCASSNGQGLTGELFFGEGSRLTVL.

The CDR3, as DNA: TGCGCCAGCAGCTTGGGGGGACTATCCCAAGAGACCCAGTACTTC. Its translation: CASSLGGLSQETQYF. The chain uses TRBV5-1 and TRBJ2-5, with 7 bases lining up with TRBD2. Germline V gene lookup returns CDR1 SGHRS and CDR2 YFSETQ. Unmatched junction bases numbered 3, after V lost 0 bases and J lost 1 base. This CDR3 spans 15 amino acids.

The chain joins TRBV18 to TRBJ1-2, with unresolved D. The V end was cut by 6 bases, the J end by 7 bases, with 21 bases between. CDR1 and CDR2 from the germline V gene are KGHSH and LQKENI. The CDR3 is 15 amino acids. CDR3 DNA sequence: TGTGCCAGCTCCCTCTCCGCCATTGAAGGGTCTGGCTACACCTTC. Translated: CASSLSAIEGSGYTF.

V usage is TRBV15 and J usage is TRBJ1-5; D is undetermined. From germline, CDR1 is LNHNV and CDR2 YYDKDF (reference sequence). This CDR3 is 16 amino acids long. The germline V and J ends were trimmed by 0 bases and 0 bases, with 9 bases remaining between them. The CDR3, as DNA: TGTGCCACCAGCAGAGATCCCCAGGCTAGCAATCAGCCCCAGCATTTT. It yields the protein CATSRDPQASNQPQHF.

This clone was found a few times. V gene TRBV5-4 combines with J gene TRBJ2-7, with TRBD2 identical over 8 bases. CDR3 length: 15 amino acids. V was clipped by 4 bases and J by 1 base; unmatched bases: 7. CDR1 is SGHNT and CDR2 is YYREEE in the germline V gene (reference sequence). CDR3 in amino acids: CASSHGTSGSYEQYF. Written as DNA, the CDR3 is TGTGCCAGCAGCCACGGCACTAGCGGTTCCTACGAGCAGTACTTC.

This chain connects TRBV6-5 to TRBJ1-4; D is unclear. The CDR3 has 14 amino acids. V was clipped by 7 bases and J by 7 bases, with 16 bases between them. CDR1 and CDR2 (germline): MNHEY, SVGAGI. The CDR3, as DNA: TGTGCCAGCACTCCCGGGAGGGCGGGTGAAAAACTGTTTTTT. Its protein product is CASTPGRAGEKLFF.

This chain connects TRBV30 to TRBJ1-6, with 7 bases fitting TRBD1. The J segment lost 8 bases and the V segment lost 5 bases, leaving 12 bases of the junction unmatched. The CDR3 contains 15 residues. The germline CDR1 and CDR2 sequences are GTSNPN and SVGIG (reference sequence). CDR3 residues: CAWGLLGQRDSPLHF. Written as DNA, the CDR3 is TGTGCCTGGGGTCTTTTGGGACAGAGAGATTCACCCCTCCACTTT. The complete variable domain, with remaining parts taken from reference TRBV30 and TRBJ1-6, reads SQTIHQWPATLVQPVGSPLSLECTVEGTSNPNLYWYRQAAGRGLQLLFYSVGIGQISSEVPQNLSASRPQDRQFILSSKKLLLSDSGFYLCAWGLLGQRDSPLHFGNGTRLTVT.

The chain has TRBV5-1 and TRBJ1-2, with D unclear. Germline V gives CDR1 SGHRS, CDR2 YFSETQ. The CDR3 spans 14 residues. The V end lost 4 bases, the J end lost 4 bases, and 14 bases lay between the germline ends. CDR3 residues: CASSPDGLSYGYTF. In DNA, the CDR3 is TGCGCCAGCAGCCCGGACGGCTTGAGCTATGGCTACACCTTC.

V and J are TRBV2 and TRBJ2-1; 9 nucleotides agree with TRBD2. The CDR3 is 15 residues long. V gave up 3 bases and J gave up 4 bases; unmatched junction bases: 4. From germline, CDR1 is SNHLY and CDR2 FYNNEI. DNA of the CDR3: TGTGCCAGCAGTGATCGGGCGGGGGGGTACAATGAGCAGTTCTTC. Translation gives CASSDRAGGYNEQFF.

V gene TRBV3-1 (or the pseudogene TRBV3-2) combines with J gene TRBJ2-1; perhaps D is TRBD1 or TRBD2 (5 bases each). CDR3 size: 15 residues. The germline CDR1 and CDR2 sequences are LGHDT and YNNKEL (reference sequence). V gave up 3 bases and J gave up 8 bases, with 17 bases separating them. The CDR3 coding sequence is TGTGCCAGCAGCCAGACCGGGACGGGCAGGGATGAGCAGTTCTTC. Its protein product is CASSQTGTGRDEQFF.

V usage is TRBV7-2 and J usage is TRBJ2-5; TRBD1 is a possible D gene (6 bases). CDR3 size: 14 residues. Germline lookup yields CDR1 SGHTA and CDR2 FQGNSA. V gave up 1 base and J gave up 7 bases, with 13 bases separating them. CDR3 sequence: CASSLGGQSGTQYF. The CDR3 DNA reads as TGTGCCAGCAGCTTAGGCGGACAGAGCGGGACCCAGTACTTC.

The V gene is TRBV2, the J gene TRBJ1-5, with a possible D match to TRBD1 (5 bases). Trimming took 4 bases from V and 4 from J, leaving 14 bases between them. Germline CDR1 is SNHLY and CDR2 is FYNNEI. The CDR3 consists of 15 residues. CDR3 bases: TGTGCCAGCAGTGGGGCAGGGAGGGGAAATCAGCCCCAGCATTTT. Protein: CASSGAGRGNQPQHF.

This clone came up once. V gene TRBV5-1 combines with J gene TRBJ2-7; D remains ambiguous. Trimming shortened V by 0 bases and J by 2 bases, and 9 bases separated the two germline ends. CDR1 is SGHRS and CDR2 is YFSETQ in the germline V gene. CDR3 length: 14 amino acids. The CDR3 DNA reads TGCGCCAGCAGCTTGGTGGGTCCTCCCTACGAGCAGTACTTC. It translates to CASSLVGPPYEQYF.

This rearrangement joins TRBV5-1 to TRBJ2-7, with 9 bases matching TRBD1. Unmatched junction bases numbered 11, after V lost 4 bases and J lost 6 bases. The CDR3 covers 15 residues. In germline, CDR1 is SGHRS, CDR2 YFSETQ. The CDR3 is CASSREIQGAGEQYF. DNA for the CDR3: TGCGCCAGCAGCCGAGAGATACAGGGGGCGGGCGAGCAGTACTTC.

The CDR3 DNA sequence: TGCGCCAGCAGCCAAAAGGGACAGACGAACACCGGGGAGCTGTTTTTT. It specifies CASSQKGQTNTGELFF. The chain links TRBV4-3 to TRBJ2-2, with 7 nucleotides matching TRBD1. The junction had 3 bases not matched to a gene; V was cut back by 2 bases and J by 0 bases. The CDR3 is 16 residues long. Germline V gene data show CDR1 as LGHNA and CDR2 as YSLEER.

The table lists this clone with a count of one. The chain recombines TRBV4-3 with TRBJ2-3; TRBD2 is a possible D gene (6 bases). The V and J ends lost 1 base and 2 bases respectively, with 13 bases between them. This CDR3 has 16 residues. The germline V gene has CDR1 LGHNA and CDR2 YSLEER. The chain's CDR3 is CASSQAVADYTDTQYF. In DNA, the CDR3 is TGCGCCAGCAGCCAAGCGGTAGCGGATTACACAGATACGCAGTATTTT.

CDR3 nucleotide sequence: TGTGCCAGCAGAACAGGGTGGACTGAAGCTTTCTTT. Translated: CASRTGWTEAFF. V gene TRBV12-3 or TRBV12-4 combines with J gene TRBJ1-1; maybe TRBD1 (6 bases). Deletions cut 6 bases from V and 5 bases from J, with 10 bases between. The CDR3 is 12 amino acids.

V is TRBV6-5 and J is TRBJ2-5, with 8 bases aligning to TRBD2. The CDR3 has 14 residues. Germline trimming cut 6 bases from V and 5 bases from J; bases unmatched to any gene: 8. Germline lookup yields CDR1 MNHEY and CDR2 SVGAGI. This CDR3 is CASRGGLGEETQYF. The CDR3 coding sequence is TGTGCCAGCAGAGGGGGACTAGGCGAGGAGACCCAGTACTTC.

This chain links TRBV6-2 or TRBV6-3 with TRBJ1-5; D is unresolved. Germline CDR1 MNHEY, CDR2 SVGEGT. The length of the CDR3 is 12 residues. Trimming cost V 5 bases and J 7 bases, with 9 bases left between them. DNA of the CDR3: TGTGCCAGCAGTCCCCGAGGACAGCCCCAGCATTTT. It yields the protein CASSPRGQPQHF.

A single count supports this clone. The chain has TRBV7-2 and TRBJ1-1; a weak D match, TRBD1 (5 bases). The CDR3 runs 15 residues. Germline V gene lookup returns CDR1 SGHTA and CDR2 FQGNSA. V was clipped by 5 bases and J by 0 bases, with 13 bases between them. CDR3 sequence reads: CASSLYGGVNTEAFF. CDR3 DNA sequence: TGTGCCAGCAGCCTTTACGGAGGGGTGAACACTGAAGCTTTCTTT.

V is TRBV2 and J is TRBJ1-3; D gene ambiguous. CDR3 size: 14 residues. V gave up 6 bases and J gave up 4 bases, with 13 bases separating them. Looked up from germline, CDR1 is SNHLY and CDR2 is FYNNEI. Written as DNA, the CDR3 is TGTGCCAGCAGGGACCAATATTTGGGAAACACCATATATTTT. The encoded protein is CASRDQYLGNTIYF.

The V and J genes are TRBV3-1 (or the pseudogene TRBV3-2) and TRBJ1-3; D uncertain. V was cut by 11 bases and J by 6 bases, with 20 bases left in between. The germline CDR1 and CDR2 sequences are LGHDT and YNNKEL (reference sequence). CDR3 length: 14 amino acids. Here the CDR3 reads CASSAAAVLNTIYF. The DNA of the CDR3 is TGTGCCTCCTCGGCGGCGGCGGTTCTAAACACCATATATTTT.